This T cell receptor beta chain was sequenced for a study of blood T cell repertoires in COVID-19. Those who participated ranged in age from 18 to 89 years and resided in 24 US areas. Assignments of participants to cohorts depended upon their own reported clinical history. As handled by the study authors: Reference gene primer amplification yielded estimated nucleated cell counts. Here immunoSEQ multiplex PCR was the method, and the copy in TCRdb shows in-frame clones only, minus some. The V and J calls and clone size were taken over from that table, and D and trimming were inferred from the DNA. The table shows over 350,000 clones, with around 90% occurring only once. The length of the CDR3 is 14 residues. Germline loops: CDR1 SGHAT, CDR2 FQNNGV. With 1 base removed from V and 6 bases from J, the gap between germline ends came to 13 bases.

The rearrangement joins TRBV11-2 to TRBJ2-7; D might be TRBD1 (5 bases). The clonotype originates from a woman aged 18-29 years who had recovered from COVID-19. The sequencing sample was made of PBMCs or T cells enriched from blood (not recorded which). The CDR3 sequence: CASSLVAGSGEQYF. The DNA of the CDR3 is TGTGCCAGCAGCTTAGTAGCAGGGTCCGGCGAGCAGTACTTC.